This entry lists 32 T cell receptor beta chains sequenced from one sample in a study of blood T cell repertoires in COVID-19. Generated by immunoSEQ multiplex PCR, the TCRdb table keeps only in-frame clones and is missing some. In the table there are roughly 160,000 clones, 79% of which are singletons. Sequenced: peripheral blood. The source of these receptors is a woman aged 60-75 years with COVID-19, enrolled during active disease.

This clone was seen a few times. The chain has TRBV27 and TRBJ1-6; D is unclear. The CDR3 extends over 14 amino acids. Germline V gene sequence: CDR1 MNHEY, CDR2 SMNVEV (reference sequence). Between the trimmed V and J ends, which lost 2 bases and 8 bases, there was a span of 10 bases. CDR3 region: CASSLVSDYSPLHF. CDR3 coding DNA: TGTGCCAGCAGTTTAGTCAGTGATTATTCACCCCTCCACTTT.

This rearrangement joins TRBV5-1 to TRBJ2-7; tentative D call: TRBD1 (6 bases). V gave up 1 base and J gave up 1 base, with 9 bases separating them. The germline gives CDR1 SGHRS, CDR2 YFSETQ. The length of the CDR3 is 14 residues. The CDR3 loop is CASSLTGLSYEQYF. The CDR3 DNA reads TGCGCCAGCAGCTTGACAGGGTTGTCCTACGAGCAGTACTTC.

The genes are TRBV24-1 and TRBJ2-7, with D unresolved. Germline values: CDR1 KGHDR, CDR2 SFDVKD. The V gene lost 2 bases and the J gene lost 1 base, with 17 bases spanning the gap. This CDR3 comprises 17 residues. The CDR3 reads CATSDSYSSLVSYEQYV. CDR3 nucleotide sequence: TGTGCCACCAGTGATTCCTATAGTTCCCTCGTTTCCTACGAGCAGTACGTC.

The chain links TRBV7-9 to TRBJ2-3; 7 bases agree with TRBD2. CDR3 length: 15 amino acids. The germline V gene encodes CDR1 SEHNR and CDR2 FQNEAQ (reference sequence). Unmatched junction bases numbered 8, after V lost 2 bases and J lost 6 bases. CDR3 sequence reads: CASSLSGAGYDTQYF. The CDR3 DNA follows: TGTGCCAGCAGCTTATCAGGAGCGGGGTATGATACGCAGTATTTT.

The chain combines TRBV19 with TRBJ1-4, with 8 bases fitting TRBD1. This CDR3 has 15 residues. Trimming at V came to 3 bases and at J to 4 bases, leaving 4 bases not matched to a gene. Germline V gene lookup returns CDR1 LNHDA and CDR2 SQIVND (reference sequence). The CDR3 loop is CASSIGTGINEKLFF. DNA for the CDR3: TGTGCCAGTAGTATCGGGACAGGAATTAATGAAAAACTGTTTTTT. The variable domain in full, completed from reference TRBV19 and TRBJ1-4, reads DGGITQSPKYLFRKEGQNVTLSCEQNLNHDAMYWYRQDPGQGLRLIYYSQIVNDFQKGDIAEGYSVSREKKESFPLTVTSAQKNPTAFYLCASSIGTGINEKLFFGSGTQLSVL.

The chain joins TRBV2 to TRBJ1-1; 10 positions agree with TRBD1. V shed 5 bases, J shed 5 bases, and the junction held 11 bases outside the gene matches. The germline gives CDR1 SNHLY, CDR2 FYNNEI. The CDR3 runs 16 residues. This CDR3 reads CASSSGTGVSRTEAFF. The CDR3 region has the DNA TGTGCCAGCAGTTCCGGGACAGGGGTGAGTCGGACTGAAGCTTTCTTT.

This chain uses TRBV5-4 with TRBJ2-3, with TRBD2 identical over 10 bases. This CDR3 region has 17 residues. With 4 bases clipped from V and 0 bases from J, the junction kept 8 bases outside the gene matches. Germline-derived CDR1 and CDR2 are SGHNT and YYREEE (reference sequence). Written as DNA, the CDR3 is TGTGCCAGCAGCCCTGGAACTAGCGGGGATAGCACAGATACGCAGTATTTT. Its protein is CASSPGTSGDSTDTQYF.

CDR3 protein: CASSGTSGTYEQYF. The DNA for the CDR3 is TGTGCCAGTAGTGGGACTAGCGGGACTTACGAGCAGTACTTC. The genes are TRBV19 and TRBJ2-7; TRBD2 aligns across 13 bases. V was clipped by 5 bases and J by 4 bases; unmatched bases: 2. Germline V gene data show CDR1 as LNHDA and CDR2 as SQIVND (reference sequence). The CDR3 totals 14 residues.

This rearrangement joins TRBV6-2 or TRBV6-3 to TRBJ1-2; 10 bases map to TRBD1. The trim removed 4 bases at V and 4 bases at J, leaving 6 bases unmatched. Looked up from germline, CDR1 is MNHEY and CDR2 is SVGEGT. The CDR3 totals 15 residues. CDR3 in amino acids: CASSSRQGASYGYTF. The CDR3, as DNA: TGTGCCAGCAGTTCGAGACAGGGGGCTAGCTATGGCTACACCTTC.

The J gene is TRBJ2-2, the V gene TRBV19; TRBD2 aligns across 11 bases. The germline gives CDR1 LNHDA, CDR2 SQIVND (reference sequence). The V segment lost 5 bases and the J segment 6 bases; nucleotides outside the gene matches: 5. The CDR3 extends over 15 amino acids. CDR3 protein: CASSPQTSGAGELFF. CDR3 DNA sequence: TGTGCCAGTAGTCCTCAGACTAGCGGGGCCGGGGAGCTGTTTTTT.

The V call is TRBV6-5, the J call TRBJ1-4; TRBD1 might be the D (6 bases). CDR1 and CDR2 (germline): MNHEY, SVGAGI. The length of the CDR3 is 14 residues. Trimming removed 6 bases at V and 4 bases at J, with 12 bases between. The CDR3 protein is CASSLQGINEKLFF. In nucleotides, the CDR3 is TGTGCCAGCAGCTTACAGGGTATTAATGAAAAACTGTTTTTT.

V usage is TRBV3-1 (or the pseudogene TRBV3-2) and J usage is TRBJ2-5; 7 nucleotides match TRBD1. The CDR3 consists of 16 residues. Germline loops: CDR1 LGHDT, CDR2 YNNKEL (reference sequence). V lost 1 base to trimming and J lost 2 bases; unmatched junction nucleotides: 7. The CDR3 DNA sequence: TGTGCCAGCAGCCAAGTGTCAGGGGGAAAGCAAGAGACCCAGTACTTC. It yields the protein CASSQVSGGKQETQYF.

This clone was seen only a few times. The chain has TRBV7-6 and TRBJ2-7; D possibly corresponds to TRBD2 (6 bases). This CDR3 has 16 residues. Germline CDR1 is SGHVS and CDR2 is FNYEAQ. V was cut by 7 bases and J by 1 base, with 20 bases left in between. CDR3 DNA sequence: TGTGCCAGCACTAGCGCCCCGCGCTATAGGTCCTACGAGCAGTACGTC. Translating gives CASTSAPRYRSYEQYV.

The chain links TRBV11-2 to TRBJ2-6; 8 bases align to TRBD1. Germline CDR1 and CDR2: SGHAT and FQNNGV. This CDR3 is built from 17 residues. V shed 6 bases, J shed 0 bases, and the junction held 7 bases outside the gene matches. As DNA, the CDR3 is TGTGCCAGCAGTTTTGGGACAGGCCGCTCTGGGGCCAACGTCCTGACTTTC. Residues: CASSFGTGRSGANVLTF.

This clone has only a few counts. This chain uses TRBV14 with TRBJ2-3; weak D call: TRBD1 (6 bases). Germline V gene data show CDR1 as SGHDN and CDR2 as FVKESK. This CDR3 is 14 amino acids long. V was clipped by 4 bases and J by 4 bases, with 12 bases between them. Here the CDR3 DNA reads TGTGCCAGCAGCCTCCTTCAGGGGCCAGATACGCAGTATTTT. It encodes CASSLLQGPDTQYF.

The chain uses TRBV2 and TRBJ1-2; D is possibly TRBD1 (5 bases). The germline CDR1 and CDR2 sequences are SNHLY and FYNNEI. The CDR3 sequence is 15 residues long. The V gene lost 2 bases and the J gene lost 5 bases, with 15 bases spanning the gap. CDR3 in DNA: TGTGCCAGCAGTGAACTTCGGGGGACGAGTTATGGCTACACCTTC. It translates to CASSELRGTSYGYTF.

The chain recombines TRBV11-2 with TRBJ2-2; D gene uncertain. The CDR3 runs to 13 residues. V dropped 5 bases and J dropped 4 bases, with 8 bases sitting between them. CDR1 SGHAT and CDR2 FQNNGV come from the germline V gene. The CDR3 loop is CASSQESTGELFF. The CDR3 region has the DNA TGTGCCAGCAGCCAAGAGAGCACCGGGGAGCTGTTTTTT.

The chain joins TRBV11-1 to TRBJ2-1; 9 positions agree with TRBD1. With V trimmed by 5 bases and J by 3 bases, 5 bases remained unmatched. CDR1 SGHAT and CDR2 FQDESV come from the germline V gene (reference sequence). This CDR3 has 15 residues. The CDR3 DNA reads TGTGCCAGCAGCCGCCGGGACAGGGACTACAATGAGCAGTTCTTC. Translating it yields CASSRRDRDYNEQFF.

This sequence joins TRBV3-1 (or the pseudogene TRBV3-2) and TRBJ1-2; D gene ambiguous. The V end lost 0 bases, the J end lost 1 base, and 6 bases lay between the germline ends. The CDR3 has 14 amino acids. CDR1 LGHDT and CDR2 YNNKEL come from the germline V gene (reference sequence). The CDR3 coding sequence is TGTGCCAGCAGCCAAGAGCGGGGTAACTATGGCTACACCTTC. Translation: CASSQERGNYGYTF.

This rearrangement joins TRBV5-8 to TRBJ1-2; 8 bases are shared with TRBD1. CDR3 length: 16 residues. V lost 2 bases, J lost 4 bases, and 10 bases stayed unmatched. CDR1 is SGHTS, CDR2 YDEGEE, per germline. This chain's CDR3 is CASSLGTGGELYGYTF. The CDR3 DNA reads TGTGCCAGCAGCTTAGGAACAGGGGGGGAACTCTATGGCTACACCTTC.

The chain uses TRBV28 and TRBJ1-5; TRBD1 matches at 9 bases. This CDR3 region has 16 residues. Per germline, CDR1 MDHEN and CDR2 SYDVKM. Losses at the gene ends were 1 base for V and 4 bases for J; bases not matched to a gene: 5. The CDR3 nucleotides are TGTGCCAGCAGTTTATACCGGACAGGGGCGAATCAGCCCCAGCATTTT. It specifies CASSLYRTGANQPQHF.

V usage is TRBV27 and J usage is TRBJ2-7; 7 bases align to TRBD2. From germline, CDR1 is MNHEY and CDR2 SMNVEV (reference sequence). The CDR3 is made up of 11 amino acids. After removal of 5 bases from V and 6 bases from J, the junction contained 1 base not matched to a gene. As DNA, the CDR3 is TGTGCCAGCAGTGGGGGGGGCGAGCAGTACTTC. Its protein product is CASSGGGEQYF.

The chain joins TRBV11-2 to TRBJ2-1; TRBD2 matches 11 bases. V trimming: 4 bases; J trimming: 4 bases; junction bases outside the gene matches: 3. Germline V gene sequence: CDR1 SGHAT, CDR2 FQNNGV. The CDR3 consists of 15 residues. The CDR3 DNA sequence: TGTGCCAGCAGCTGGACTAGCGGGCCTTACAATGAGCAGTTCTTC. Encoded protein: CASSWTSGPYNEQFF.

This sequence joins TRBV21-1 and TRBJ2-1; the table's D call TRBD1 went unverified against the DNA. TRBV21-1 is a pseudogene locus. This CDR3 contains 18 residues. Written as DNA, the CDR3 is TGTGCCAGCAGCAAAGCTGCAAAGGGACAGAATCCTTACAATGAGCAGTTCTTC. This encodes CASSKAAKGQNPYNEQFF.

The V gene is TRBV25-1, the J gene TRBJ2-1; 10 nucleotides agree with TRBD2. The CDR3 spans 15 residues. The J segment lost 7 bases and the V segment lost 1 base, leaving 4 bases of the junction unmatched. Germline V lookup: CDR1 MGHDK, CDR2 SYGVNS. DNA of the CDR3: TGTGCCAGCAGTGAATGGAGCGGGGGGGAAAATGAGCAGTTCTTC. This gives the protein CASSEWSGGENEQFF.

The chain links TRBV7-6 to TRBJ1-2; D uncertain. The germline V gene encodes CDR1 SGHVS and CDR2 FNYEAQ. The germline V and J ends were trimmed by 5 bases and 10 bases, with 11 bases remaining between them. This CDR3 has 11 residues. CDR3 sequence: CASSPDNYYTF. The CDR3 DNA reads TGTGCCAGCAGCCCCGACAATTACTACACCTTC.

The CDR3 DNA reads TGCGCCAGCAGCTTGGTGGGACTAGCAGGAGAGACCCAGTACTTC. Translation gives CASSLVGLAGETQYF. This chain joins TRBV5-1 and TRBJ2-5; 9 nucleotides agree with TRBD2. Germline V gives CDR1 SGHRS, CDR2 YFSETQ. The CDR3 runs 15 residues. V lost 0 bases and J lost 4; bases outside the gene matches: 4.

This rearrangement joins TRBV7-6 to TRBJ2-7; 7 nucleotides match TRBD2. V lost 2 bases and J lost 2; bases outside the gene matches: 3. Germline V lookup: CDR1 SGHVS, CDR2 FNYEAQ. The CDR3 spans 14 residues. CDR3 residues: CASSLWGGTYEQYF. CDR3 sequence (DNA): TGTGCCAGCAGCTTATGGGGGGGGACCTACGAGCAGTACTTC.

V gene TRBV14 combines with J gene TRBJ2-3; no firm D call. Deletions cut 4 bases from V and 3 bases from J, with 11 bases between. Germline assignment: CDR1 SGHDN and CDR2 FVKESK. The CDR3 loop spans 14 amino acids. This CDR3 reads CASSPLIATDTQYF. The CDR3 DNA is TGTGCCAGCAGCCCTCTAATTGCGACAGATACGCAGTATTTT.

This clone was seen a handful of times. The V and J genes are TRBV19 and TRBJ2-1; possible D gene TRBD2, 5 bases. The germline V gene has CDR1 LNHDA and CDR2 SQIVND (reference sequence). The CDR3 has 15 amino acids. V lost 6 bases and J lost 0, with 12 bases in between. The CDR3 DNA follows: TGTGCCAGTAGGACCGGGATCCTCTCCTACAATGAGCAGTTCTTC. Its translation is CASRTGILSYNEQFF.

This chain joins TRBV3-1 (or the pseudogene TRBV3-2) and TRBJ2-3; possible D gene TRBD1, 6 bases. Deletions cut 0 bases from V and 4 bases from J, with 8 bases between. Germline V lookup: CDR1 LGHDT, CDR2 YNNKEL (reference sequence). The CDR3 covers 14 residues. The chain's CDR3 is CASSQDNRADTQYF. The CDR3 region has the DNA TGTGCCAGCAGCCAAGACAACAGGGCAGATACGCAGTATTTT.

The J gene is TRBJ2-1, the V gene TRBV5-1; no clear D gene. This CDR3 spans 13 amino acids. The V end was cut by 2 bases, the J end by 6 bases, with 9 bases between. The germline V gene encodes CDR1 SGHRS and CDR2 YFSETQ. CDR3 nucleotide sequence: TGCGCCAGCAGCTTCCCCAGCGCCAATGAGCAGTTCTTC. It is translated as CASSFPSANEQFF.